The 10 T cell receptor beta chains below were found in one sample sequenced in a study of T cell repertoires in cytomegalovirus infection. Their recognized antigens are unknown. TCRdb ran MiXCR on the reads and lists one entry per CDR3 protein. The sample lists 650,000 to 900,000 distinct CDR3 sequences; around 29% were seen once. The specimen comprised cultured CD8+ T cells from PBMCs, sampled from culture after CMV antigen stimulation. The source of these receptors is a human donor in good health (CMV status not recorded). Some clones in this sample may be carry-over from other donors' samples.

This clonotype was detected many times. Germline is not matched at one junction end, which may reflect a read error. The rearrangement uses TRBV6-1 and TRBJ2-1; 13 bases are a match to TRBD2. The germline gives CDR1 MNHNS, CDR2 SASEGT. The CDR3 length is 12 residues. The chain's CDR3 is CASSGGLAGVLF. The CDR3 coding sequence is TGTGCCAGCAGTGGAGGACTAGCGGGGGTCCTTTTC.

The V gene is TRBV7-6, the J gene TRBJ2-2; weak D call: TRBD2 (5 bases). Germline V gene sequence: CDR1 SGHVS, CDR2 FNYEAQ. CDR3 length equals 17 residues. V shed 4 bases and J shed 4 bases, with 19 bases lying between them. The CDR3 nucleotides are TGTGCCAGCAGCTCGGGTATACTTACGAGGGTCACCGGGGAGCTGTTTTTT. It codes for CASSSGILTRVTGELFF.

This clonotype was detected only a few times. The V call is TRBV10-3, the J call TRBJ2-7; D call uncertain. The CDR3 has 12 residues. V was pared by 10 bases and J by 0 bases, with 10 bases between. CDR1 and CDR2 (germline): ENHRY, SYGVKD. The CDR3 protein is CATWTPSYEQYF. The CDR3 coding sequence is TGTGCCACCTGGACCCCCTCCTACGAGCAGTACTTC.

This clonotype was found a few times. V gene TRBV9 combines with J gene TRBJ2-2, with a weak D call TRBD1 (5 bases). The germline V gene has CDR1 SGDLS and CDR2 YYNGEE. Trimming cost V 4 bases and J 6 bases, with 19 bases left between them. CDR3 length: 16 amino acids. As DNA, the CDR3 is TGTGCCAGCAGCCCTCCAACTCGAGTACAGGCCGGGGAGCTGTTTTTT. Its protein is CASSPPTRVQAGELFF. Combining the CDR3 with reference TRBV9 and TRBJ2-2 gives the whole variable domain DSGVTQTPKHLITATGQRVTLRCSPRSGDLSVYWYQQSLDQGLQFLIQYYNGEERAKGNILERFSAQQFPDLHSELNLSSLELGDSALYFCASSPPTRVQAGELFFGEGSRLTVL.

This sequence joins TRBV4-1 and TRBJ1-2, with D possibly matching TRBD1 (6 bases). The CDR3 is 14 residues long. Germline V gene sequence: CDR1 MGHRA, CDR2 YSYEKL. V lost 2 bases and J lost 4, with 11 bases in between. The CDR3 nucleotides are TGCGCCAGCAGCCAAAGGGGGGGCCCCTATGGCTACACCTTC. Translating gives CASSQRGGPYGYTF.

The rearrangement joins TRBV7-9 to TRBJ2-7; D may match TRBD1 or TRBD2 (6 bases each). The germline V gene has CDR1 SEHNR and CDR2 FQNEAQ (reference sequence). This CDR3 is built from 15 residues. The V end was cut by 3 bases, the J end by 3 bases, with 15 bases between. This chain's CDR3 is CASSFVQGRDYEQYV. CDR3 coding DNA: TGTGCCAGCAGCTTTGTGCAGGGGCGGGACTACGAGCAGTACGTC.

In this sample, this clonotype turned up a few times. The rearrangement uses TRBV5-4 and TRBJ2-2; 7 positions match TRBD1. Trimming took 4 bases from V and 4 from J; bases not matched to a gene: 7. The CDR3 covers 15 residues. The germline V gene encodes CDR1 SGHNT and CDR2 YYREEE (reference sequence). Here the CDR3 DNA reads TGTGCCAGCAGCCCCCGGACAGGTACCACCGGGGAGCTGTTTTTT. Amino acid sequence: CASSPRTGTTGELFF.

The chain links TRBV6-2 or TRBV6-3 to TRBJ1-4, with a tentative D call TRBD1 (6 bases). Trimming cost V 6 bases and J 5 bases, with 16 bases left between them. This CDR3 has 15 residues. Per germline, CDR1 MNHEY and CDR2 SVGEGT. The DNA for the CDR3 is TGTGCCAGCAGGACGAACGGGGGCAGAAATGAAAAACTGTTTTTT. Translating gives CASRTNGGRNEKLFF.

Note on this clonotype: A read error may explain this, as a much larger clone is one base away. The chain uses TRBV3-1 and TRBJ1-4, with a weak D call TRBD1 (5 bases). CDR1 LGHDT and CDR2 YNNKEL come from the germline V gene (reference sequence). This CDR3 spans 17 amino acids. The CDR3 loop reads CASSQPPHRTSVEKLLF. The CDR3 nucleotides read TGTGCCAGCAGCCAACCACCACACAGGACTTCAGTGGAAAAACTGTTATTT.

This clonotype has a handful of counts. This clone may be a read error of a much larger clone one base away. The V and J genes are TRBV7-8 and TRBJ1-1; TRBD1 aligns across 7 bases. This CDR3 spans 16 amino acids. The trim removed 3 bases at V and 3 bases at J, leaving 10 bases unmatched. Looked up from germline, CDR1 is SGHVS and CDR2 is FQNEAQ. The CDR3 sequence is CASSFAQGHRDTEAFF. Here the CDR3 DNA reads TGTGCCAGCAGCTTTGCACAGGGGCACAGGGACACTGAAGCTTTCTTT.